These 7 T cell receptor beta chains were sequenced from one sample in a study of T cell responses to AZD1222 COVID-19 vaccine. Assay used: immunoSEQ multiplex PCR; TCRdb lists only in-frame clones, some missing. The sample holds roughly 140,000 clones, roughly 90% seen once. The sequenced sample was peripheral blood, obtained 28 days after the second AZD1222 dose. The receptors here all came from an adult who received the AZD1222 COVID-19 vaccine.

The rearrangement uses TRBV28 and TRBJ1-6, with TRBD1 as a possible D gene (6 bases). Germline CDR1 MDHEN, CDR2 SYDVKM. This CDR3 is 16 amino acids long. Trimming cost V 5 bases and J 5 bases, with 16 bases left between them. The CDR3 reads CASSNHGEGDNSPLHF. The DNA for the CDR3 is TGTGCCAGCAGTAACCACGGGGAGGGGGATAATTCACCCCTCCACTTT.

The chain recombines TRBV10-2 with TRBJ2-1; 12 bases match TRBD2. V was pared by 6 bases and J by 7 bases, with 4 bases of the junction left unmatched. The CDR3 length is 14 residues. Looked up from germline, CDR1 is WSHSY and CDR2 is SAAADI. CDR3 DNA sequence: TGCGCCAGCAGCTGGACTAGCGGGGAGAATGAGCAGTTCTTC. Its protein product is CASSWTSGENEQFF.

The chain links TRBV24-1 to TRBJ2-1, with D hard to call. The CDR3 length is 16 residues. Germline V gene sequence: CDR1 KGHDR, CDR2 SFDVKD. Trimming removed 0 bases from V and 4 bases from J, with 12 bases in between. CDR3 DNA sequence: TGTGCCACCAGTGATTTGGGTCTTTCGGGTTACAATGAGCAGTTCTTC. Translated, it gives CATSDLGLSGYNEQFF.

This CDR3 is CASSLGPEAFF. The CDR3 nucleotides are TGTGCCAGCAGCTTGGGACCCGAAGCTTTCTTT. The rearrangement uses TRBV5-6 and TRBJ1-1; D remains unclear. Germline V gene lookup returns CDR1 SGHDT and CDR2 YYEEEE. With 0 bases removed from V and 8 bases from J, the gap between germline ends came to 5 bases. This CDR3 is built from 11 residues.

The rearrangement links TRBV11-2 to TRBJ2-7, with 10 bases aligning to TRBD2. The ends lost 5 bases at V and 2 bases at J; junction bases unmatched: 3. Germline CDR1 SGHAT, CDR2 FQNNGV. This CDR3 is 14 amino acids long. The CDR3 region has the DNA TGTGCCAGCAGCCCCGGACTAGCGGCCTACGAGCAGTACTTC. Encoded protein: CASSPGLAAYEQYF.

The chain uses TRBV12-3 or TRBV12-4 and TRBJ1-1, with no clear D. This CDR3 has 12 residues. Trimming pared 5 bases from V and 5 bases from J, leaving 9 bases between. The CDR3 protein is CASSQLGTEAFF. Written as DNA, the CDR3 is TGTGCCAGCAGTCAATTAGGGACTGAAGCTTTCTTT.

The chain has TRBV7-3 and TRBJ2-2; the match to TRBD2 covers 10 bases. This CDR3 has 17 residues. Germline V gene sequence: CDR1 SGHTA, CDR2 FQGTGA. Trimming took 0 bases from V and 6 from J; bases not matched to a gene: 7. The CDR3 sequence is CASSLTPSGRAPGELFF. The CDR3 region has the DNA TGTGCCAGCAGCTTAACTCCCAGCGGGAGGGCCCCCGGGGAGCTGTTTTTT.